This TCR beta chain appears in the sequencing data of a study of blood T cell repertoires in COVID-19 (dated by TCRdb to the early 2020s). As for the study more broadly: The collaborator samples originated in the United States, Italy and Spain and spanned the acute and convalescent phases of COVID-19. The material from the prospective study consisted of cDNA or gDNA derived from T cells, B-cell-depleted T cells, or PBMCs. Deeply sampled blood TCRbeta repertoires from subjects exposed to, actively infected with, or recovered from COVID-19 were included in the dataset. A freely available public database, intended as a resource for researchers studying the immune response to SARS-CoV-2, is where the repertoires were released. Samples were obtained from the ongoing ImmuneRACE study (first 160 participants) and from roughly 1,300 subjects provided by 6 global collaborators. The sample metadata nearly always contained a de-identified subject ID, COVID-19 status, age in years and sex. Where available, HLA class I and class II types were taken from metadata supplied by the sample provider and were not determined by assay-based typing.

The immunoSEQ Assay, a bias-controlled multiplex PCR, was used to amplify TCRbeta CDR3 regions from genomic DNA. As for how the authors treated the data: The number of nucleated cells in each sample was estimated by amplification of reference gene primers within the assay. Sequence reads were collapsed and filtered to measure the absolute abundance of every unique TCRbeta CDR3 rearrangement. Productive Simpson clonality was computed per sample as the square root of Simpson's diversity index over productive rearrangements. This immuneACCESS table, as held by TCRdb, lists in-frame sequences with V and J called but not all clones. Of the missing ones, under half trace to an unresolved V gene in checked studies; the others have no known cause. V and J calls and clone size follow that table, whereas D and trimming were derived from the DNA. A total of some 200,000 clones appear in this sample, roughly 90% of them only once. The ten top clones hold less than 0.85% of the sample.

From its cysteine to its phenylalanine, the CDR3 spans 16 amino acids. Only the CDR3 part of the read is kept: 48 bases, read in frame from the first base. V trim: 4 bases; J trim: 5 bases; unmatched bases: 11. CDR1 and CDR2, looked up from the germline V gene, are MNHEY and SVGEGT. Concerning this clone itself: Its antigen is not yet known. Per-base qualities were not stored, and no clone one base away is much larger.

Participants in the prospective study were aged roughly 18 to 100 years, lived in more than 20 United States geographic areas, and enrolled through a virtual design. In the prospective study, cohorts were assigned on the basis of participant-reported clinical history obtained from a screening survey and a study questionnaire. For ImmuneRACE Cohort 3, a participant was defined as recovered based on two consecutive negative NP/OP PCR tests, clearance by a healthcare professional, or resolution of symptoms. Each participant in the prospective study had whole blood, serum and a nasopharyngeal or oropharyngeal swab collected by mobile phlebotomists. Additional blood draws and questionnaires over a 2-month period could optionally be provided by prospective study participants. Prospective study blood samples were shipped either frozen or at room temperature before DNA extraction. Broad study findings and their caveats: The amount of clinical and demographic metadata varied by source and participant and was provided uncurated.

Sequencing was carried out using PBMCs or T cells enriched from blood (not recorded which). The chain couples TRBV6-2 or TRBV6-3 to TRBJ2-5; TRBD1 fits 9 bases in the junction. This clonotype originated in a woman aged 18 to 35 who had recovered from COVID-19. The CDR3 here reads CASSLTGGSGPETQYF. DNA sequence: TGTGCCAGCAGTTTAACAGGGGGCTCGGGACCTGAGACCCAGTACTTC.